These 2 T cell receptor beta chains were sequenced from one sample in a study of blood T cell repertoires in COVID-19. Generated by immunoSEQ multiplex PCR, the TCRdb table keeps only in-frame clones and is missing some. The sample gives about 240,000 clones, 88% of which show up once; about 0.99% is in the top ten. Sequences were obtained from peripheral blood. All receptors come from a woman between 35 and 50 years old who had recovered from COVID-19.

The chain combines TRBV27 with TRBJ1-5, with D maybe TRBD1 (5 bases). V lost 2 bases and J lost 1, with 12 bases in between. In germline, CDR1 is MNHEY, CDR2 SMNVEV (reference sequence). The CDR3 totals 16 residues. CDR3 sequence: CASSLGPGESNQPQHF. For the CDR3, the DNA is TGTGCCAGCAGTTTAGGTCCGGGGGAAAGCAATCAGCCCCAGCATTTT.

The rearrangement links TRBV19 to TRBJ1-6; TRBD1 agrees at 8 bases. Germline values: CDR1 LNHDA, CDR2 SQIVND (reference sequence). The CDR3 contains 16 residues. V lost 6 bases and J lost 12; bases outside the gene matches: 16. CDR3 coding DNA: TGTGCCAGTAGCACCCAGGGTGGGCGGACAGGGAGACCCCTCCACTTT. Translation gives CASSTQGGRTGRPLHF.